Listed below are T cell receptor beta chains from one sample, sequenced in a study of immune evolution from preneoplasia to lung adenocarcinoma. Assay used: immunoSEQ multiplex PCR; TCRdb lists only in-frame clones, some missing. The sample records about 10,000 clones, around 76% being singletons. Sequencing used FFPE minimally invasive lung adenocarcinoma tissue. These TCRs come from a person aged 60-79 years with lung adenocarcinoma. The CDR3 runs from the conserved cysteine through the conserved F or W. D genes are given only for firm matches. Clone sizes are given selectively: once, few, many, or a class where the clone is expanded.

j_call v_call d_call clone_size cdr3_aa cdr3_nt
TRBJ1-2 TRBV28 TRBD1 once CASRGTGGRALGGYTF TGTGCCAGCAGAGGGACAGGGGGGCGCGCTTTGGGGGGCTACACCTTC
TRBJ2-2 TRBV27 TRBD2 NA CASRPLAGGPSGELFF TGTGCCAGCAGACCGTTAGCGGGAGGGCCAAGCGGGGAGCTGTTTTTT
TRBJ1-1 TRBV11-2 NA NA CASSPGSQWPDTEAFF TGTGCCAGCAGCCCAGGTAGTCAGTGGCCTGACACTGAAGCTTTCTTT
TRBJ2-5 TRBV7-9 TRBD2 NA CASSRTSGMETQYF TGTGCCAGCAGCCGGACTAGCGGGATGGAGACCCAGTACTTC
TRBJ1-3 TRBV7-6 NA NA CASSLAPPFSLSGNTIYF TGTGCCAGCAGCTTAGCGCCCCCATTCAGCCTCTCTGGAAACACCATATATTTT
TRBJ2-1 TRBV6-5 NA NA CASSPSGRRDEQFF TGTGCCAGCAGCCCTTCAGGACGACGGGATGAGCAGTTCTTC
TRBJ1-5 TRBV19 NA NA CASSSTDLSNQPQHF TGTGCCAGTAGTTCGACAGACCTTAGCAATCAGCCCCAGCATTTT
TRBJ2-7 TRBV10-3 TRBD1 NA CAISDEGAVRSYEQYF TGTGCCATCAGTGACGAGGGGGCGGTTAGGTCCTACGAGCAGTACTTC
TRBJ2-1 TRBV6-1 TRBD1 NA CASSVQGFDNEQFF TGTGCCAGCAGTGTACAGGGGTTTGACAATGAGCAGTTCTTC
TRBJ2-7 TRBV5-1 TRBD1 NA CASSFQGQGQGEQYF TGCGCCAGCAGCTTCCAGGGACAGGGACAAGGGGAGCAGTACTTC
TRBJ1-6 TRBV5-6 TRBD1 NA CASSSRDRASPLHF TGTGCCAGCAGCTCCCGGGACAGGGCCTCACCCCTCCACTTT
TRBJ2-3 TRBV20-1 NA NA CSAGRDTQYF TGCAGTGCTGGTCGCGATACGCAGTATTTT
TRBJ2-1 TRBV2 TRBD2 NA CASSYTTSGRASEQFF TGTGCCAGCAGCTATACCACTAGCGGGAGGGCTTCTGAGCAGTTCTTC
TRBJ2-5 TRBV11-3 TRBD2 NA CASSLALAGAKETQYF TGTGCCAGCAGCTTAGCCCTAGCGGGAGCGAAAGAGACCCAGTACTTC
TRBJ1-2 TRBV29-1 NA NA CSVVPTGTNYGYTF TGCAGCGTTGTGCCCACCGGGACAAACTATGGCTACACCTTC
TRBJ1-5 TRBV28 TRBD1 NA CASSLLTGGYQPQHF TGTGCCAGCAGTTTACTGACAGGGGGCTATCAGCCCCAGCATTTT
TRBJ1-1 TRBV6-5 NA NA CASSPDVNTEAFF TGTGCCAGCAGTCCCGACGTGAACACTGAAGCTTTCTTT
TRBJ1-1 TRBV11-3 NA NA CASSPRTLVNTEAFF TGTGCCAGCAGCCCAAGGACACTAGTGAACACTGAAGCTTTCTTT
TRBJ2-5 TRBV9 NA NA CASSVSGNRETQYF TGTGCCAGCAGTGTTAGTGGGAACAGGGAGACCCAGTACTTC
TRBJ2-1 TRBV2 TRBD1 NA CASSGQGWNEQFF TGTGCCAGCAGTGGACAGGGGTGGAATGAGCAGTTCTTC
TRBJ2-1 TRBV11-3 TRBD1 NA CASSFRGLEQFF TGTGCCAGCAGCTTCAGGGGGCTTGAGCAGTTCTTC
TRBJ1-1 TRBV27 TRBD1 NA CASSIQGAKDTEAFF TGTGCCAGCAGTATACAGGGGGCGAAGGACACTGAAGCTTTCTTT
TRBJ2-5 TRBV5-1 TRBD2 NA CASSLQRGPQETQYF TGCGCCAGCAGCTTGCAGCGGGGTCCCCAAGAGACCCAGTACTTC
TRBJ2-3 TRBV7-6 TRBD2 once CASSLVASGGPPDTQYF TGTGCCAGCAGCTTGGTAGCTAGCGGGGGTCCCCCAGATACGCAGTATTTT
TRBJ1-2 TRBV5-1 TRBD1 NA CASNPGQGLDGYTF TGCGCCAGCAACCCGGGACAGGGCCTCGATGGCTACACCTTC
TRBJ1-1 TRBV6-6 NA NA CASRIGELRNTEAFF TGTGCCAGCAGAATAGGGGAGTTAAGGAACACTGAAGCTTTCTTT
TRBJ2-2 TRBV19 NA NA CASSNRWDGSNTGELFF TGTGCCAGTAGTAACCGTTGGGACGGTAGTAACACCGGGGAGCTGTTTTTT
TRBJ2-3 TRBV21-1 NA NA CASTYGWQFTDTQYF TGTGCCAGCACCTACGGGTGGCAGTTCACAGATACGCAGTATTTT
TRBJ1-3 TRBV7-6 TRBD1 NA CASSLGQGAGNTIYF TGTGCCAGCAGCTTAGGCCAGGGGGCTGGAAACACCATATATTTT
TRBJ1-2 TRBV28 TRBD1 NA CATTERDRGGYGYTF TGTGCCACTACGGAGCGGGACAGGGGTGGCTATGGCTACACCTTC
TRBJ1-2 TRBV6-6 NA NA CASSITGLYGYTF TGTGCCAGCAGTATCACAGGGTTGTATGGCTACACCTTC
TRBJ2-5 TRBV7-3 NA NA CASSLTFFETQYF TGTGCCAGCAGCTTAACGTTCTTTGAGACCCAGTACTTC
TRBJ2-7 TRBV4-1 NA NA CASSQDRVVHEQYF TGCGCCAGCAGCCAAGACAGGGTCGTGCACGAGCAGTACTTC
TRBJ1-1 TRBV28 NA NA CASSSDYTEAFF TGTGCCAGCAGTTCGGACTACACTGAAGCTTTCTTT
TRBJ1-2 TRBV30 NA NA CAWSGQPANYGYTF TGTGCCTGGAGTGGACAGCCCGCTAACTATGGCTACACCTTC
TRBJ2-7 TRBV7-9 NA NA CASSFDLSSVEQYF TGTGCCAGCAGCTTTGACCTATCCTCGGTCGAGCAGTACTTC
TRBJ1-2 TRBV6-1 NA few CASSELGGYGYTF TGTGCCAGCAGTGAATTAGGGGGATATGGCTACACCTTC
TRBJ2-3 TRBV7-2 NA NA CASSLGLGLDTQYF TGTGCCAGCAGCTTAGGTTTGGGTCTAGATACGCAGTATTTT
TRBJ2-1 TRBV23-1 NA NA CASSQSAGRGNEQFF TGCGCCAGCAGTCAATCCGCGGGAAGAGGCAATGAGCAGTTCTTC
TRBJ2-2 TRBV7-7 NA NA CASSPRQRGSTGELFF TGTGCTAGCAGCCCCCGACAGCGTGGAAGCACCGGGGAGCTGTTTTTT
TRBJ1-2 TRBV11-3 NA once CASSPTSDGYTF TGTGCCAGCAGCCCAACATCGGATGGCTACACCTTC
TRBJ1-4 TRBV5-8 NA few CASSYNRGATNEKLFF TGTGCCAGCAGCTATAACAGAGGTGCAACTAATGAAAAACTGTTTTTT
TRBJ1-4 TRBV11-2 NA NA CASNPGVTNEKLFF TGTGCCAGCAACCCGGGGGTAACTAATGAAAAACTGTTTTTT
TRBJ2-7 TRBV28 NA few CASSSNFEQYF TGTGCCAGCAGTTCAAACTTCGAGCAGTACTTC
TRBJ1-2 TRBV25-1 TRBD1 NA CASSPRTGGAIGYTF TGTGCCAGCAGTCCTCGGACAGGGGGCGCGATTGGCTACACCTTC
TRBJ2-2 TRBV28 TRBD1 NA CASSLLRQGITGELFF TGTGCCAGCAGTTTACTGAGACAGGGAATCACCGGGGAGCTGTTTTTT
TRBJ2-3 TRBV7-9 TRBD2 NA CASSPRGGRGDTDTQYF TGTGCCAGCAGCCCCCGGGGCGGGAGGGGTGACACAGATACGCAGTATTTT
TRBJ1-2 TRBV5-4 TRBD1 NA CASSWGQGNYGYTF TGTGCCAGCAGTTGGGGACAGGGTAACTATGGCTACACCTTC